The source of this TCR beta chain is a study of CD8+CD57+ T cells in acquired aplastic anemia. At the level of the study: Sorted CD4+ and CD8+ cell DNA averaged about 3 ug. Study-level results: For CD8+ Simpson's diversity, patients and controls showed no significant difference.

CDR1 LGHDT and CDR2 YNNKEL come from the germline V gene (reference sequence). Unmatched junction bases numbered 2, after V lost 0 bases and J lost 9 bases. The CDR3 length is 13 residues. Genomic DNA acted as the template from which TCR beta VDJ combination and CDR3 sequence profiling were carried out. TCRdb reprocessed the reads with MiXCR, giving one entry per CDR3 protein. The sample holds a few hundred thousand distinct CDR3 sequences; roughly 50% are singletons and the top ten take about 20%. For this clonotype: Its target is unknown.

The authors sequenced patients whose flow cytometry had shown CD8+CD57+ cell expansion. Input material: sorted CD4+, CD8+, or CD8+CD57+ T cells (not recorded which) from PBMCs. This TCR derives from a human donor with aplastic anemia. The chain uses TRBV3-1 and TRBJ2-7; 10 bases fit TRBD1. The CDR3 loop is CASSQEWDRGQYV. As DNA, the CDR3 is TGTGCCAGCAGCCAAGAGTGGGACAGGGGGCAGTACGTC.